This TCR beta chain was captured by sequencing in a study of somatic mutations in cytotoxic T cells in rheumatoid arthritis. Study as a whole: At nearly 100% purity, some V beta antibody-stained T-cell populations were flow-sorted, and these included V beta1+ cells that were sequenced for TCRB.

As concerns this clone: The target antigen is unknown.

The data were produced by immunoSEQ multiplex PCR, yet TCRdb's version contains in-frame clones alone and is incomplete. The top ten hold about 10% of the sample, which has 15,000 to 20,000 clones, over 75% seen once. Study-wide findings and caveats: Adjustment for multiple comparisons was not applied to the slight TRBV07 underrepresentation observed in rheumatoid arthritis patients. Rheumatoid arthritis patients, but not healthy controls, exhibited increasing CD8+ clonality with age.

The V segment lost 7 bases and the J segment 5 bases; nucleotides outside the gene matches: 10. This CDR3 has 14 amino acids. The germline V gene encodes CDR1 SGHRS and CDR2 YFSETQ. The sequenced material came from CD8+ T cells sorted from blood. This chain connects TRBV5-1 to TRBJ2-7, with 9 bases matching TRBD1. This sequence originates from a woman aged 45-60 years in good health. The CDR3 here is CASRWTGQGHEQYF. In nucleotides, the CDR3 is TGCGCCAGCCGGTGGACTGGACAGGGGCACGAGCAGTACTTC.